The entry below describes one T cell receptor (beta chain). What it recognizes is unknown. The entry originates in a study of cytomegalovirus exposure and HLA in healthy donors. Study-level information: Caucasian-associated ancestry cluster membership applied to 75% to 85% of about 370 genotyped donors.

V lost 5 bases to trimming and J lost 0 bases; unmatched junction nucleotides: 5. The CDR3 has 16 amino acids. CDR1 is SGHDT and CDR2 is YYEEEE in the germline V gene. Findings of the study overall: In most subjects, TCR beta sequences reportedly gave accurate predictions of HLA-A and HLA-B alleles. The analysis excluded some indistinguishable V segments, including TRBV6-2 and TRBV6-3.

Amplification used 60 Vbeta primers and 13 Jbeta primers. Using immunoSEQ multiplex PCR, the repertoire was profiled, and TCRdb retains in-frame clones only, with some absent. Of about 160,000 clones listed, less than 85% are singletons. The chain combines TRBV5-6 with TRBJ2-1; 10 nucleotides agree with TRBD1. Input material: PBMCs. The sequence derives from a man aged 35-49 years in good health and CMV-seronegative. The CDR3 sequence: CASSTGQGPSYNEQFF. CDR3 nucleotide sequence: TGTGCCAGCAGTACGGGACAGGGGCCCTCCTACAATGAGCAGTTCTTC.